This T cell receptor beta chain was retrieved from a study of blood T cell repertoires in COVID-19. Looking at the study overall: Samples of COVID-19 (acute and convalescent) were obtained from the United States, Italy and Spain.

Source study methods: Reference gene primer amplification yielded estimated nucleated cell counts. TCRdb keeps only in-frame clones here, not all; method: immunoSEQ multiplex PCR. Clone size and V and J calls were adopted from that table, with D and trimming inferred from the DNA. The sample lists about 140,000 clones, 88% occurring once. The V gene's germline CDR1 is SGDLS and CDR2 YYNGEE. This CDR3 is 14 amino acids long. The trim removed 4 bases at V and 4 bases at J, leaving 6 bases unmatched. The TCR was taken from a human donor with COVID-19, enrolled during active disease. The donor label of this sample is uncertain. The sequenced sample consisted of peripheral blood. This chain links TRBV9 with TRBJ1-2, with 8 bases identical to TRBD1. The CDR3 coding sequence is TGTGCCAGCAGCCCCAGACAGGGGACCTATGGCTACACCTTC. Protein sequence: CASSPRQGTYGYTF.